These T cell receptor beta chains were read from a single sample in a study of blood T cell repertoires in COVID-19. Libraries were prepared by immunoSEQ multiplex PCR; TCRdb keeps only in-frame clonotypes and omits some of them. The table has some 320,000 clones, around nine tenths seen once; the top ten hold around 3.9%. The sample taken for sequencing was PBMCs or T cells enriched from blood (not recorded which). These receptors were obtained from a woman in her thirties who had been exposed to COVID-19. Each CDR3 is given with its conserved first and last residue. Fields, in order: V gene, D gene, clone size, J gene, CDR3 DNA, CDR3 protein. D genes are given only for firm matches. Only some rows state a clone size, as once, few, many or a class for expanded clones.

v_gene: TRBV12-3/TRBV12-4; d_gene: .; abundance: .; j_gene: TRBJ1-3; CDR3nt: TGTGCCAGCAGTCCCGAGAGGCACACCATATATTTT; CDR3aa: CASSPERHTIYF
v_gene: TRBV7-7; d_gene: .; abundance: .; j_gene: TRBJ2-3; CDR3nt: TGTGCCAGCAGCCCAGGGACACTCACAGATACGCAGTATTTT; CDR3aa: CASSPGTLTDTQYF
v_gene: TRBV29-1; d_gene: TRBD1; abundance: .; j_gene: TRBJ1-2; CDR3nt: TGCAGCGCTCGGACAGGACGACTCTATGGCTACACCTTC; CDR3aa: CSARTGRLYGYTF
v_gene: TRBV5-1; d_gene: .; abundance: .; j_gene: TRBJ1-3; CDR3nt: TGCGCCAGCAGCTTGGCGGGGAAGAAAAACACCATATATTTT; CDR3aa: CASSLAGKKNTIYF
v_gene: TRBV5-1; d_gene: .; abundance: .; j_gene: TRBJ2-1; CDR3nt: TGCGCCAGCAGCTTGCGGGCAGGGGACTACAATGAGCAGTTCTTC; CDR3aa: CASSLRAGDYNEQFF
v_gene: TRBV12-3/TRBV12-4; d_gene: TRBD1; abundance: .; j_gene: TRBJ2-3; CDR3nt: TGTGCCAGCAGCCAGGGGGCAGATACGCAGTATTTT; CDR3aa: CASSQGADTQYF
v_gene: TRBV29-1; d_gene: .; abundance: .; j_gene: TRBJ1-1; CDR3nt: TGCAGCATCAGGGAGAACACTGAAGCTTTCTTT; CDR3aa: CSIRENTEAFF
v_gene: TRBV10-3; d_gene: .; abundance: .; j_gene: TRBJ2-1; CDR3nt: TGTGCCATCAGTGCTTTACCGGGACATTCCTACAATGAGCAGTTCTTC; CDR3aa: CAISALPGHSYNEQFF
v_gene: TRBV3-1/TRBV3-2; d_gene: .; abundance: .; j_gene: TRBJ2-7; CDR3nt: TGTGCCAGCAGCCAGACCCGACAGCTACTCTCCTACGAGCAGTACTTC; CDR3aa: CASSQTRQLLSYEQYF
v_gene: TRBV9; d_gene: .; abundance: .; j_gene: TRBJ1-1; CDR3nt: TGTGCCAGCAGCGTAGAAGTGGGGGGATGGACTGAAGCTTTCTTT; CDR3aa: CASSVEVGGWTEAFF
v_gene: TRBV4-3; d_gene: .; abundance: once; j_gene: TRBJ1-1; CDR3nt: TGCGCCAGCAGCCCTCGGGACATAATGAACACTGAAGCTTTCTTT; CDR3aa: CASSPRDIMNTEAFF
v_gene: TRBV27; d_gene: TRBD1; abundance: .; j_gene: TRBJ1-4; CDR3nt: TGTGCCAGCAAACCGGGACAGTTTAATGAAAAACTGTTTTTT; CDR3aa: CASKPGQFNEKLFF
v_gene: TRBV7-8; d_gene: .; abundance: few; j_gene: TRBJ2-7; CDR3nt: TGTGCCAGCAGCTTAGGAGGTGGGGGCGGTTACGAGCAGTACTTC; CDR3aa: CASSLGGGGGYEQYF
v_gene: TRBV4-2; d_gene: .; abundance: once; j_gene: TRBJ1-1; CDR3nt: TGTGCCAGCAGCCAAGACCAAAGGACATTCCGGTCCGGGCAAGCTTTCTTT; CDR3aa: CASSQDQRTFRSGQAFF
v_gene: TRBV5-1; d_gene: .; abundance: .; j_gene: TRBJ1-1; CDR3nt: TGCGCCAGCAGCTTGGAACAGGGCACCGGAGCTTTCTTT; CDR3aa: CASSLEQGTGAFF
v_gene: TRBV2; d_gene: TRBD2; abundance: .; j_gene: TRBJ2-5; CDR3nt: TGTGCCAGCACTGTAGAAGCGGGGGGGCAAAAGACCCAGTACTTC; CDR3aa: CASTVEAGGQKTQYF